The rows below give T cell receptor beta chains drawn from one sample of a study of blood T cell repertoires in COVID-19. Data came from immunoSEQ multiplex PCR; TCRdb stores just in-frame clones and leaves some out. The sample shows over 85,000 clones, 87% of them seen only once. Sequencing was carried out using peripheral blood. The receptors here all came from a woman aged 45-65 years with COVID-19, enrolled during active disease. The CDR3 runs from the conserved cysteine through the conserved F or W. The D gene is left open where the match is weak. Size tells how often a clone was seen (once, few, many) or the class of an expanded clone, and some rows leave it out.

CASSPRQFYGYTF	TGTGCCAGCAGCCCCCGACAGTTCTATGGCTACACCTTC	TRBJ1-2	-	-	TRBV3-1/TRBV3-2
CASRKWGQGINQPQHF	TGTGCCAGCAGAAAATGGGGACAGGGGATTAATCAGCCCCAGCATTTT	TRBJ1-5	TRBD1	-	TRBV28
CSAHTGSRTEAFF	TGCAGCGCTCATACAGGGTCCAGAACGGAAGCTTTCTTT	TRBJ1-1	-	-	TRBV29-1
CASSHQTANYGYTF	TGTGCCAGCAGCCACCAGACAGCTAACTATGGCTACACCTTC	TRBJ1-2	-	once	TRBV3-1/TRBV3-2
CASSYGRGGTGELFF	TGTGCCAGCAGTTACGGACGGGGGGGCACCGGGGAGCTGTTTTTT	TRBJ2-2	TRBD2	once	TRBV6-2/TRBV6-3
CASSVRTSGGAEETQYF	TGTGCCAGCAGTGTCCGGACTAGCGGGGGGGCCGAAGAGACCCAGTACTTC	TRBJ2-5	TRBD2	once	TRBV28
CASSYQGYTHEQYF	TGTGCCAGCAGTTACCAGGGGTATACCCACGAGCAGTACTTC	TRBJ2-7	-	-	TRBV6-5
CASSSPSGISSYNSPLHF	TGTGCCAGCAGCTCACCCTCCGGGATAAGCTCCTATAATTCACCCCTCCACTTT	TRBJ1-6	-	-	TRBV21-1
CASSTGQGRYGYTF	TGTGCCAGCAGTACTGGACAGGGTAGATATGGCTACACCTTC	TRBJ1-2	TRBD1	-	TRBV2
CAWIPPRNTEAFF	TGTGCCTGGATCCCCCCCCGGAACACTGAAGCTTTCTTT	TRBJ1-1	-	-	TRBV30
CASSQDVGQGYEQYF	TGCGCCAGCAGCCAAGATGTAGGACAGGGGTACGAGCAGTACTTC	TRBJ2-7	TRBD1	-	TRBV4-3
CASSLGWESDTQYF	TGTGCCAGCAGCTTAGGTTGGGAGTCGGATACGCAGTATTTT	TRBJ2-3	-	-	TRBV7-9
CASSQGGAGQPQHF	TGTGCCAGCAGTCAAGGGGGCGCAGGGCAGCCCCAGCATTTT	TRBJ1-5	TRBD1	-	TRBV3-1/TRBV3-2
CASRTTGGVAEAFF	TGTGCCAGTAGGACCACAGGGGGGGTAGCTGAAGCTTTCTTT	TRBJ1-1	TRBD1	-	TRBV19
CASSQDLSGYRGYTF	TGCGCCAGCAGCCAAGACCTCTCGGGATATCGGGGCTACACCTTC	TRBJ1-2	-	-	TRBV4-3
CASSQEGRGGQGELFF	TGCGCCAGCAGCCAAGAGGGCCGGGGGGGCCAAGGGGAGCTGTTTTTT	TRBJ2-2	TRBD2	once	TRBV4-1
CASSRGGFGETQYF	TGTGCCAGCAGTCGAGGGGGTTTTGGAGAGACCCAGTACTTC	TRBJ2-5	-	-	TRBV5-6
CASSLRTGDTGDEQFF	TGTGCCAGCAGCCTTCGGACAGGGGACACCGGCGATGAGCAGTTCTTC	TRBJ2-1	TRBD1	-	TRBV7-6
CASSIEALGNYGYTF	TGTGCCAGTAGTATTGAGGCTCTGGGTAACTATGGCTACACCTTC	TRBJ1-2	-	-	TRBV19
CASSPPGTDMNTEAFF	TGCGCCAGCAGCCCCCCCGGGACAGATATGAACACTGAAGCTTTCTTT	TRBJ1-1	TRBD1	-	TRBV5-1
CASSLRDRGTYEQYF	TGTGCCAGCAGCTTACGGGACAGGGGGACCTACGAGCAGTACTTC	TRBJ2-7	TRBD1	-	TRBV5-8
CASSLKTLNSPLHF	TGTGCCAGCAGCTTAAAGACTTTGAATTCACCCCTCCACTTT	TRBJ1-6	-	once	TRBV7-2
CASSGYKTSGGAFYNEQFF	TGTGCCAGCAGTGGGTATAAGACTAGCGGGGGGGCCTTCTACAATGAGCAGTTCTTC	TRBJ2-1	TRBD2	-	TRBV6-1
CASSLEAGGGHNSPLHF	TGCGCCAGCAGCTTGGAAGCGGGGGGCGGCCATAATTCACCCCTCCACTTT	TRBJ1-6	-	few	TRBV5-1
CASSRQGAVQETQYF	TGTGCCAGCAGCAGACAAGGGGCGGTCCAAGAGACCCAGTACTTC	TRBJ2-5	-	-	TRBV7-6
CASSLSTGGDYGYTF	TGTGCCAGCAGTTTATCCACAGGGGGAGACTATGGCTACACCTTC	TRBJ1-2	TRBD1	-	TRBV28
CASSQAEGLDREGQPQHF	TGCGCCAGCAGCCAAGCAGAAGGTCTAGACAGGGAAGGTCAGCCCCAGCATTTT	TRBJ1-5	TRBD1	-	TRBV4-3
CASSYTDTQYF	TGTGCCAGCAGCTACACAGATACGCAGTATTTT	TRBJ2-3	-	-	TRBV12-3/TRBV12-4
CASSWAGTDTQYF	TGTGCCAGCAGCTGGGCAGGTACAGATACGCAGTATTTT	TRBJ2-3	-	-	TRBV7-3
CASSRNYGYTF	TGTGCCAGCAGTCGGAACTATGGCTACACCTTC	TRBJ1-2	-	-	TRBV12-3/TRBV12-4
CASSSGQGFYEQYF	TGTGCCAGCAGCTCCGGACAGGGTTTCTACGAGCAGTACTTC	TRBJ2-7	TRBD1	-	TRBV7-9
CASSLEGVLNTGELFF	TGTGCCAGCAGCTTAGAAGGAGTCCTGAACACCGGGGAGCTGTTTTTT	TRBJ2-2	-	once	TRBV7-9
CASSYQGLASEQFF	TGTGCCAGCAGTTACCAAGGACTAGCAAGCGAGCAGTTCTTC	TRBJ2-1	TRBD2	few	TRBV6-2/TRBV6-3
CASSLGGTRGFGAFF	TGTGCCAGCAGCTTAGGGGGGACGAGGGGGTTCGGAGCTTTCTTT	TRBJ1-1	-	once	TRBV7-6
CASSLSTREQFF	TGTGCCAGCAGCTTGTCAACGCGTGAGCAGTTCTTC	TRBJ2-1	-	-	TRBV5-6